The 12 T cell receptor beta chains below come from one sample, sequenced in a study of early T cells in non-severe SARS-CoV-2 infection. Via MiXCR, TCRdb re-called the 5' RACE reads, giving one row per CDR3 protein. The sample has about 30,000 distinct CDR3 sequences; roughly 5% are singletons. Sequenced sample: whole blood. These receptor sequences come from an adult who was a healthcare worker with PCR-confirmed SARS-CoV-2 infection or an uninfected control (not recorded which).

This clonotype was observed many times. This chain joins TRBV7-8 and TRBJ2-1, with a possible D match to TRBD1 (6 bases). This CDR3 has 15 residues. Germline lookup yields CDR1 SGHVS and CDR2 FQNEAQ. Between the trimmed V and J ends, which lost 4 bases and 4 bases, there was a span of 14 bases. The CDR3 spells CASSSVPGQYNEQFF. The CDR3 DNA sequence: TGTGCCAGCAGCTCAGTCCCGGGACAATACAATGAGCAGTTCTTC.

This clonotype was picked up many times. The rearrangement links TRBV7-8 to TRBJ2-1; 7 bases line up with TRBD1. In germline, CDR1 is SGHVS, CDR2 FQNEAQ. With 1 base clipped from V and 5 bases from J, the junction kept 5 bases outside the gene matches. The CDR3 consists of 15 residues. CDR3 in amino acids: CASSLEDRPNNEQFF. For the CDR3, the DNA is TGTGCCAGCAGCTTAGAGGACAGGCCGAACAATGAGCAGTTCTTC.

This rearrangement joins TRBV5-6 to TRBJ2-1, with D perhaps TRBD1 (5 bases). This CDR3 is 15 amino acids long. Trimming cost V 3 bases and J 3 bases, with 13 bases left between them. CDR1 and CDR2 (germline): SGHDT, YYEEEE. The CDR3 coding sequence is TGTGCCAGCAGCTCGCAGGGAAATTTCTACAATGAGCAGTTCTTC. Translation: CASSSQGNFYNEQFF.

In this sample, this clonotype is medium-sized (0.01 to 0.1%). The chain couples TRBV7-2 to TRBJ1-6; no firm D call. CDR3 length: 18 residues. Germline V CDR1 and CDR2: SGHTA, FQGNSA. The V end was cut by 5 bases, the J end by 7 bases, with 24 bases between. The CDR3 region has the DNA TGTGCCAGCAGCCGGTGGCTCCGGGATCATGATGCAAATTCACCCCTCCACTTT. Its translation is CASSRWLRDHDANSPLHF.

The rearrangement links TRBV7-2 to TRBJ2-3, with D perhaps TRBD1 or TRBD2 (5 bases each). The germline V and J ends were trimmed by 8 bases and 5 bases, with 14 bases remaining between them. The CDR3 runs to 13 residues. Germline loops: CDR1 SGHTA, CDR2 FQGNSA. The CDR3 protein is CASGPGTLDTQYF. CDR3 in DNA: TGTGCCAGCGGACCCGGGACCTTAGATACGCAGTATTTT.

This clonotype was seen a handful of times. The chain joins TRBV4-3 to TRBJ1-1, with 7 positions matching TRBD1. The CDR3 runs to 16 residues. J gave up 6 bases and V 1 base, and 11 bases lay outside the gene matches. Germline CDR1 and CDR2: LGHNA and YSLEER. The chain's CDR3 is CASSQGHQAGGPEAFF. DNA for the CDR3: TGCGCCAGCAGCCAAGGCCACCAGGCAGGGGGGCCTGAAGCTTTCTTT.

This clonotype was recorded at least ten times. The rearrangement links TRBV7-6 to TRBJ2-3; 11 nucleotides line up with TRBD1. Germline CDR1 and CDR2: SGHVS and FNYEAQ. V dropped 5 bases and J dropped 6; count of bases not matched to a gene: 7. CDR3 length equals 15 residues. This CDR3 reads CASSQEGTGGDTQYF. In nucleotides, the CDR3 is TGTGCCAGCAGCCAAGAGGGGACAGGGGGGGATACGCAGTATTTT.

This clonotype was recorded many times. This chain uses TRBV20-1 with TRBJ2-1; tentatively, D is TRBD2 (6 bases). Trimming left V 5 bases short and J 1 base short, with 12 bases between. The CDR3 runs 14 residues. CDR1 and CDR2 (germline): DFQATT, SNEGSKA (reference sequence). This CDR3 reads CSALTGVSYNEQFF. CDR3 bases: TGCAGTGCTCTAACGGGGGTATCCTACAATGAGCAGTTCTTC.

This clonotype was counted many times. The chain recombines TRBV28 with TRBJ2-6; 11 bases are a match to TRBD1. The ends lost 2 bases at V and 0 bases at J; junction bases unmatched: 6. CDR3 length: 19 residues. Germline V gene sequence: CDR1 MDHEN, CDR2 SYDVKM. The CDR3 DNA reads as TGTGCCAGCAGTTTAAAGGGACAGGGGGTACCCTCTGGGGCCAACGTCCTGACTTTC. It is translated as CASSLKGQGVPSGANVLTF.

This clonotype has ten or more counts. Here the CDR3 DNA reads TGTGCCAGCTCTCGCGGGGCGACAACTAATGAAAAACTGTTTTTT. Residues: CASSRGATTNEKLFF. This rearrangement joins TRBV18 to TRBJ1-4; D perhaps matches TRBD1 (5 bases). Germline CDR1 is KGHSH and CDR2 is LQKENI. The CDR3 is 15 residues long. V lost 6 bases and J lost 0, with 11 bases in between.

The sample holds many counts of this clonotype. The CDR3 sequence: CASSQDLRGYDYGYTF. The CDR3 bases are TGTGCCAGCAGCCAAGATCTAAGAGGGTATGACTATGGCTACACCTTC. The V call is TRBV14, the J call TRBJ1-2, with unresolved D. V lost 0 bases, J lost 3 bases, and 14 bases lay in between. Germline loops: CDR1 SGHDN, CDR2 FVKESK. CDR3 length: 16 amino acids.

This clonotype has a count of ten or more. The CDR3 DNA reads TGTGCCAGCAGTTACTCGTCGGGGGGCGATCAGCCCCAGCATTTT. Residues: CASSYSSGGDQPQHF. The rearrangement joins TRBV6-6 to TRBJ1-5, with D possibly being TRBD1 (6 bases). CDR3 length equals 15 residues. Trimming took off 0 bases at V and 5 bases at J, with 11 bases between the two ends. Per germline, CDR1 MNHNY and CDR2 SVGAGI (reference sequence).